These 32 T cell receptor beta chains came from one sample sequenced in a study of OX40 agonist ivuxolimab in advanced cancers. Method: immunoSEQ multiplex PCR; TCRdb's copy keeps in-frame clones and lacks some. The sample consists of some 45,000 clones, roughly 86% of them appearing once. The sequences come from CD4+ or CD8+ T cells sorted from blood, collected in a trial of the OX40 agonist ivuxolimab. The receptors were gathered from an adult with an advanced solid tumor such as melanoma, head and neck, liver or kidney cancer.

For this clone: A read error may account for a junction end that differs from germline. The gene calls are TRBV19 and TRBJ2-1; 8 positions agree with TRBD2. Looked up from germline, CDR1 is LNHDA and CDR2 is SQIVND (reference sequence). This CDR3 spans 15 amino acids. Here the CDR3 DNA reads TGTGCCAGTAGGATAGCGGGATCACACTTCAATGAGCAGTTCTTC. It translates to CASRIAGSHFNEQFF.

Only a few counts were recorded for this clone. The chain links TRBV9 to TRBJ2-1; TRBD2 matches at 7 bases. The CDR3 has 16 amino acids. Per the germline V gene, CDR1 is SGDLS and CDR2 is YYNGEE. V shed 0 bases, J shed 1 base, and the junction held 4 bases outside the gene matches. The CDR3 reads CASSVDPSGSYNEQFF. Here the CDR3 DNA reads TGTGCCAGCAGCGTAGACCCTAGCGGTTCCTACAATGAGCAGTTCTTC.

The rearrangement links TRBV10-2 to TRBJ2-7; 8 bases line up with TRBD1. There are 15 residues in the CDR3. Trimming at V came to 2 bases and at J to 4 bases, leaving 7 bases not matched to a gene. Germline V gives CDR1 WSHSY, CDR2 SAAADI. The CDR3 region is CASSETRQGWYEQYF. In nucleotides, the CDR3 is TGCGCCAGCAGTGAGACCAGACAGGGGTGGTACGAGCAGTACTTC.

The chain recombines TRBV2 with TRBJ1-1; TRBD1 is a possible D gene (6 bases). The CDR3 loop spans 16 amino acids. Trimming shortened V by 6 bases and J by 3 bases, and 20 bases separated the two germline ends. Looked up from germline, CDR1 is SNHLY and CDR2 is FYNNEI. The DNA for the CDR3 is TGTGCCAGCAGCCCGGGGCTGACAGGCGTCGACACTGAAGCTTTCTTT. Translating it yields CASSPGLTGVDTEAFF.

The J gene is TRBJ2-2, the V gene TRBV7-7; TRBD1 matches 8 bases. Trimming removed 5 bases from V and 8 bases from J; junction bases left unmatched: 4. The V gene's germline CDR1 is SSHAT and CDR2 FNYEAQ (reference sequence). The CDR3 contains 13 residues. The CDR3 DNA reads TGTGCCAGCAGCACCCGGACAGGGGGGGAGCTGTTTTTT. Its translation is CASSTRTGGELFF.

This chain joins TRBV7-8 and TRBJ2-5; D not certain. The CDR3 extends over 11 amino acids. V shed 3 bases and J shed 1 base, with 0 bases lying between them. Germline lookup yields CDR1 SGHVS and CDR2 FQNEAQ. CDR3 in DNA: TGTGCCAGCAGCTTCCAAGAGACCCAGTACTTC. Its protein is CASSFQETQYF.

The chain has TRBV5-8 and TRBJ2-1; TRBD2 agrees at 9 bases. The germline CDR1 and CDR2 sequences are SGHTS and YDEGEE. The CDR3 sequence is 16 residues long. Trimming took 4 bases from V and 10 from J; bases not matched to a gene: 15. In nucleotides, the CDR3 is TGTGCCAGCAGCCACTCTAGCGGGGTCCCCGAAGGCGAGCAGTTCTTC. Amino acids: CASSHSSGVPEGEQFF.

V is TRBV15 and J is TRBJ1-2; 9 nucleotides agree with TRBD1. The CDR3 runs 14 residues. Germline assignment: CDR1 LNHNV and CDR2 YYDKDF (reference sequence). V lost 5 bases, J lost 4 bases, and 5 bases stayed unmatched. The CDR3 bases are TGTGCCACCAGCGCCCGGACAGGGGTCTATGGCTACACCTTC. Residues: CATSARTGVYGYTF.

The chain employs TRBV18 and TRBJ1-6; 7 positions match TRBD1. The germline V gene encodes CDR1 KGHSH and CDR2 LQKENI. The CDR3 totals 17 residues. V was clipped by 0 bases and J by 7 bases; unmatched bases: 9. In nucleotides, the CDR3 is TGTGCCAGCTCACCACCGGATGGGGGGACAGCAAATTCACCCCTCCACTTT. This gives the protein CASSPPDGGTANSPLHF. Supplemented by reference TRBV18 and TRBJ1-6, the full variable domain reads NAGVMQNPRHLVRRRGQEARLRCSPMKGHSHVYWYRQLPEEGLKFMVYLQKENIIDESGMPKERFSAEFPKEGPSILRIQQVVRGDSAAYFCASSPPDGGTANSPLHFGNGTRLTVT.

The chain recombines TRBV10-2 with TRBJ2-5; 9 bases are a match to TRBD2. CDR1 is WSHSY, CDR2 SAAADI, per germline. The CDR3 is made up of 15 amino acids. V trimming: 5 bases; J trimming: 1 base; junction bases outside the gene matches: 5. The CDR3 bases are TGCGCCAGCAGTCTAGCGGGGAATATCCAAGAGACCCAGTACTTC. It encodes CASSLAGNIQETQYF.

The chain combines TRBV9 with TRBJ2-3; the D is unclear. CDR1 and CDR2 (germline): SGDLS, YYNGEE. This CDR3 has 16 amino acids. The germline V and J ends were trimmed by 0 bases and 5 bases, with 16 bases remaining between them. The CDR3 DNA reads as TGTGCCAGCAGCGTAGGGGCCGGGTCGATGAAAGATACGCAGTATTTT. It specifies CASSVGAGSMKDTQYF.

This clone occurred once. V gene TRBV23-1 combines with J gene TRBJ2-7, with D possibly matching TRBD1 (5 bases). TRBV23-1 is treated as an ORF (open reading frame) with a function not yet certain. Trimming removed 6 bases at V and 0 bases at J, with 21 bases between. The CDR3 loop spans 17 amino acids. CDR3 nucleotides: TGCGCCAGCAGGGGTGGCACCGTAAGGGGAAACTCCTACGAGCAGTACTTC. Its translation: CASRGGTVRGNSYEQYF.

The chain joins TRBV10-3 to TRBJ2-3, with TRBD2 as a possible D gene (6 bases). Germline V gene sequence: CDR1 ENHRY, CDR2 SYGVKD. Trimming removed 8 bases from V and 3 bases from J, with 15 bases in between. The CDR3 runs 14 residues. The DNA of the CDR3 is TGTGCCATCCACGGGGGTCTCCCGACAGATACGCAGTATTTT. It codes for CAIHGGLPTDTQYF.

This chain links TRBV19 with TRBJ1-6; the D is unclear. Germline CDR1 reads LNHDA; CDR2 reads SQIVND (reference sequence). This CDR3 is built from 15 residues. V dropped 3 bases and J dropped 8 bases, with 14 bases sitting between them. The CDR3 region is CASSIQLGFDSPLHF. The CDR3 coding sequence is TGTGCCAGTAGTATTCAGCTGGGTTTCGATTCACCCCTCCACTTT. Full variable domain (missing parts from reference TRBV19 and TRBJ1-6): DGGITQSPKYLFRKEGQNVTLSCEQNLNHDAMYWYRQDPGQGLRLIYYSQIVNDFQKGDIAEGYSVSREKKESFPLTVTSAQKNPTAFYLCASSIQLGFDSPLHFGNGTRLTVT.

The J gene is TRBJ2-1, the V gene TRBV19; D possibly corresponds to TRBD1 (5 bases). In germline, CDR1 is LNHDA, CDR2 SQIVND (reference sequence). V was cut by 4 bases and J by 10 bases, with 14 bases left in between. There are 13 residues in the CDR3. CDR3 in amino acids: CASSKPPTGEQFF. In nucleotides, the CDR3 is TGTGCCAGTAGTAAACCCCCCACAGGAGAGCAGTTCTTC.

DNA of the CDR3: TGTGCCTCAGGGGGGAAGGCGAACACCGGGGAGCTGTTTTTT. Translation gives CASGGKANTGELFF. The chain links TRBV10-3 to TRBJ2-2; possibly TRBD1 for D (7 bases). The CDR3 extends over 14 amino acids. V was trimmed by 11 bases and J by 0 bases, leaving 13 bases between them. The V gene's germline CDR1 is ENHRY and CDR2 SYGVKD.

The CDR3 coding sequence is TGTGCCAGCAGGGGACAGGACGGAGGGGGCTACACCTTC. This encodes CASRGQDGGGYTF. The chain carries TRBV6-5 and TRBJ1-2; 8 nucleotides match TRBD1. This CDR3 is built from 13 residues. V trimming: 6 bases; J trimming: 8 bases; junction bases outside the gene matches: 8. Per the germline V gene, CDR1 is MNHEY and CDR2 is SVGAGI.

The gene calls are TRBV30 and TRBJ2-2; D is unclear. Germline CDR1 reads GTSNPN; CDR2 reads SVGIG (reference sequence). Trimming cost V 1 base and J 7 bases, with 4 bases left between them. The length of the CDR3 is 11 residues. CDR3 amino acids: CAWSAYGELFF. The CDR3 DNA sequence: TGTGCCTGGAGTGCTTACGGGGAGCTGTTTTTT.

This sequence joins TRBV5-6 and TRBJ2-7; no clear D. This CDR3 is built from 15 residues. The V gene's germline CDR1 is SGHDT and CDR2 YYEEEE. Trimming took 1 base from V and 2 from J, leaving 13 bases between them. CDR3 in amino acids: CASSLLRLSAYEQYF. The CDR3 DNA follows: TGTGCCAGCAGCTTGCTAAGACTTTCAGCCTACGAGCAGTACTTC.

This chain links TRBV19 with TRBJ1-5; D ambiguous. CDR3 length equals 13 residues. Looked up from germline, CDR1 is LNHDA and CDR2 is SQIVND (reference sequence). Between the trimmed V and J ends, which lost 5 bases and 15 bases, there was a span of 20 bases. CDR3 sequence (DNA): TGTGCCAGTAGTCCCCTCCAGGCGAGGAATCTGCATTTT. It yields the protein CASSPLQARNLHF.

The gene calls are TRBV7-9 and TRBJ2-7; TRBD1 matches 7 bases. V lost 1 base and J lost 3; bases outside the gene matches: 3. The germline CDR1 and CDR2 sequences are SEHNR and FQNEAQ (reference sequence). This CDR3 region has 14 residues. The CDR3: CASSLEDRNYEQYF. Here the CDR3 DNA reads TGTGCCAGCAGCTTAGAGGACAGGAACTACGAGCAGTACTTC.

This clone appeared a single time. Mismatch with germline at one junction end may stem from a read error. V and J are TRBV6-6 and TRBJ2-2, with TRBD2 as a possible D gene (5 bases). The CDR3 totals 14 residues. Germline loops: CDR1 MNHNY, CDR2 SVGAGI (reference sequence). The CDR3 sequence: CASSYRATHRGAVF. The DNA of the CDR3 is TGTGCCAGCAGTTACAGAGCGACGCACCGGGGAGCTGTTTTT.

The CDR3 nucleotides read TGTGCCAGCAGGGGGACAGGGAATAATCAGCCCCAGCATTTT. This translates into CASRGTGNNQPQHF. The chain is built from TRBV2 and TRBJ1-5; 9 bases are a match to TRBD1. This CDR3 contains 14 residues. Losses at the gene ends were 6 bases for V and 4 bases for J; bases not matched to a gene: 4. The germline gives CDR1 SNHLY, CDR2 FYNNEI.

This clone was recorded once. This chain links TRBV4-2 with TRBJ1-4; D gene uncertain. The CDR3 runs to 12 residues. Trimming took 0 bases from V and 9 from J, leaving 5 bases between them. Germline-derived CDR1 and CDR2 are LGHNA and YNFKEQ. The CDR3 nucleotides are TGTGCCAGCAGCCAAGATCGGAAAAAACTGTTTTTT. This translates into CASSQDRKKLFF.

The chain links TRBV5-1 to TRBJ1-4; the match to TRBD1 covers 7 bases. This CDR3 has 16 residues. Germline values: CDR1 SGHRS, CDR2 YFSETQ. The junction had 3 bases not matched to a gene; V was cut back by 1 base and J by 0 bases. In DNA form, the CDR3 reads TGCGCCAGCAGCTTGTTGGGACAGACAACTAATGAAAAACTGTTTTTT. Protein sequence: CASSLLGQTTNEKLFF.

CDR3 bases: TGTGCCAGTAGTATAGGCGGGGCCCTAACCTACAATGAGCAGTTCTTC. Protein product: CASSIGGALTYNEQFF. This chain uses TRBV19 with TRBJ2-1, with D possibly TRBD2 on 6 matching bases. Trimming removed 1 base at V and 2 bases at J, with 12 bases between. Germline V gene data show CDR1 as LNHDA and CDR2 as SQIVND (reference sequence). The CDR3 consists of 16 residues.

The chain links TRBV27 to TRBJ1-3; D uncertain. Germline V gives CDR1 MNHEY, CDR2 SMNVEV (reference sequence). Trimming left V 6 bases short and J 2 bases short, with 11 bases between. The CDR3 spans 14 residues. Written as DNA, the CDR3 is TGTGCCAGCAGCGAGTGGCCAGCTGGAAACACCATATATTTT. Translating gives CASSEWPAGNTIYF.

The chain uses TRBV6-5 and TRBJ1-2, with 8 positions matching TRBD1. The V gene end was trimmed by 6 bases and the J gene end by 5 bases; junction bases not matched to a gene: 11. The CDR3 is 15 residues long. Germline V gene sequence: CDR1 MNHEY, CDR2 SVGAGI. This chain's CDR3 is CASSRPGQGGYGYTF. In nucleotides, the CDR3 is TGTGCCAGCAGCCGCCCCGGACAGGGAGGGTATGGCTACACCTTC.

This clone was detected once. The chain recombines TRBV7-9 with TRBJ2-1; D is unclear. Trimming pared 2 bases from V and 4 bases from J, leaving 6 bases between. Germline V lookup: CDR1 SEHNR, CDR2 FQNEAQ (reference sequence). The CDR3 has 13 residues. CDR3 in DNA: TGTGCCAGCAGCTTATTGGGTTACAATGAGCAGTTCTTC. It is translated as CASSLLGYNEQFF.

This chain connects TRBV2 to TRBJ2-2; TRBD1 agrees at 7 bases. V gave up 2 bases and J gave up 7 bases; unmatched junction bases: 1. The CDR3 extends over 13 amino acids. Germline assignment: CDR1 SNHLY and CDR2 FYNNEI. The CDR3 DNA reads TGTGCCAGCAGTGAACAGGGGGTCGGGGAGCTGTTTTTT. Translating gives CASSEQGVGELFF.

CDR3 coding DNA: TGCAGCGTTGATCTAGGGGCCCAAGAGACCCAGTACTTC. Translation: CSVDLGAQETQYF. The chain joins TRBV29-1 to TRBJ2-5, with D maybe TRBD1 (5 bases). The CDR3 covers 13 residues. Trimming left V 3 bases short and J 1 base short, with 9 bases between. The germline V gene has CDR1 SQVTM and CDR2 ANQGSEA.

This chain joins TRBV7-6 and TRBJ2-3; no reliable D call. The CDR3 spans 16 residues. Trimming stripped 3 bases from V and 2 bases from J, with 15 bases between. Germline V gives CDR1 SGHVS, CDR2 FNYEAQ. The CDR3 DNA reads as TGTGCCAGCAGCTTTCTGGCGGCCCAACCCACAGATACGCAGTATTTT. The encoded protein is CASSFLAAQPTDTQYF.